These T cell receptor beta chains were read from a single sample in a study of beta chain features in type 1 diabetes. Sequenced by immunoSEQ multiplex PCR; TCRdb stores in-frame clones only, minus some. This table has more than 350,000 clones, more than 9.5% appearing once. The sequenced sample was naive CD4+ T cells from blood. Source of these receptors: a woman younger than 30 in good health. CDR3s include the opening cysteine and the closing phenylalanine or tryptophan. D genes are given only for firm matches. Not all rows give a size; the values are once, few, many and, for expanded clones, a class.

D	V	J	size	CDR3	DNA
TRBD2	TRBV6-6	TRBJ2-3	-	CASSCRERGSTDTQYF	TGTGCCAGCAGTTGTAGGGAGCGGGGGAGCACAGATACGCAGTATTTT
TRBD2	TRBV6-5	TRBJ2-1	-	CASRLLAGDEQFF	TGTGCCAGCAGACTTCTAGCGGGAGATGAGCAGTTCTTC
-	TRBV7-8	TRBJ2-3	-	CASSLARHGPDTQYF	TGTGCCAGCAGCTTAGCACGCCACGGGCCAGATACGCAGTATTTT
-	TRBV2	TRBJ2-1	few	CASRSSFELQFF	TGTGCCAGCAGATCCTCTTTCGAGCTGCAGTTCTTC
-	TRBV7-2	TRBJ2-1	few	CASSSLPGPVINEQFF	TGTGCCAGCAGCTCGCTACCGGGACCGGTGATCAATGAGCAGTTCTTC
-	TRBV6-6	TRBJ2-3	few	CASSYRPRTFGHTQYF	TGTGCCAGCAGTTACCGACCGCGGACCTTCGGTCATACGCAGTATTTT
-	TRBV2	TRBJ2-3	-	CACRGSSDTQYF	TGTGCCTGCCGGGGTTCATCAGATACGCAGTATTTT
TRBD2	TRBV7-9	TRBJ2-7	-	CASRDQLGLDPYEQYF	TGTGCCAGCAGGGACCAGTTGGGACTAGATCCCTACGAGCAGTACTTC
TRBD1	TRBV10-2	TRBJ2-7	few	CASSADRGIAEQYF	TGCGCCAGCAGCGCCGACAGGGGAATTGCCGAGCAGTACTTC
-	TRBV7-9	TRBJ2-6	few	CASNPNRVSPFTGANVLTF	TGTGCCAGCAACCCAAACAGGGTATCCCCATTTACTGGGGCCAACGTCCTGACTTTC
-	TRBV7-3	TRBJ2-3	few	CASSSAGLRTDTQYF	TGTGCCAGCAGCAGTGCGGGACTCCGCACAGATACGCAGTATTTT
-	TRBV14	TRBJ2-5	-	CASSQILLGGETQYF	TGTGCCAGCAGCCAAATCCTTCTGGGTGGAGAGACCCAGTACTTC
TRBD1	TRBV14	TRBJ1-2	-	CASSLLRTGGNGYTF	TGTGCCAGCAGCCTATTACGGACAGGAGGGAACGGCTACACCTTC
TRBD2	TRBV7-2	TRBJ2-7	few	CASSSRLAHEQYF	TGTGCCAGCAGTTCCAGACTAGCTCACGAGCAGTACTTC
-	TRBV15	TRBJ2-5	-	CATRDTYVGTQYF	TGTGCCACCAGGGATACCTATGTGGGGACCCAGTACTTC
-	TRBV7-2	TRBJ2-7	-	CASSTGTLAPFYEQYF	TGTGCCAGCAGCACGGGGACGTTAGCCCCTTTTTACGAGCAGTACTTC
-	TRBV28	TRBJ1-2	-	CASSSGRWIRGYTF	TGTGCCAGCAGTTCTGGACGGTGGATAAGAGGCTACACCTTC
TRBD2	TRBV27	TRBJ2-7	-	CASSAYLAGGSYEQYF	TGTGCCAGCAGTGCCTATCTAGCGGGGGGCTCCTACGAGCAGTACTTC
-	TRBV7-6	TRBJ2-3	-	CASSSQGVRTDTQYF	TGTGCCAGCAGCTCACAGGGAGTCCGCACAGATACGCAGTATTTT
-	TRBV6-1	TRBJ2-2	few	CASSGNRDIGELFF	TGTGCCAGCAGTGGGAACCGGGATATCGGGGAGCTGTTTTTT
-	TRBV18	TRBJ2-1	-	CASSRRRTAESSYNEQFF	TGTGCCAGCTCACGACGTAGGACTGCTGAGTCCTCCTACAATGAGCAGTTCTTC